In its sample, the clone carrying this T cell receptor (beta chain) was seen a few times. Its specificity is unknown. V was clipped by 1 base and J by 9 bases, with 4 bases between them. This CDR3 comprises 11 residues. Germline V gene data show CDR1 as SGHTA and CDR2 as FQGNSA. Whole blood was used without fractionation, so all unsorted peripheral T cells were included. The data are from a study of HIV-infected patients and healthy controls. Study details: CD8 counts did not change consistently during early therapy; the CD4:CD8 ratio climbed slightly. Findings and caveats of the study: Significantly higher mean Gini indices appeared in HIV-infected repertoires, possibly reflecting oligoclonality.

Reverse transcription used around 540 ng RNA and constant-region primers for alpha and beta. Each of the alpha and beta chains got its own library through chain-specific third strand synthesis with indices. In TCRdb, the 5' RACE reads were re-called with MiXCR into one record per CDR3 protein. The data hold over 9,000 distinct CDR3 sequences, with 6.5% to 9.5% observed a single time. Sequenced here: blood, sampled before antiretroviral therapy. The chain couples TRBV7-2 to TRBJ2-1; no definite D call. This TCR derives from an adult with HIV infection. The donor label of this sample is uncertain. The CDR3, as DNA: TGTGCCAGCAGCTTAGTAGGTGAGCAGTTCTTC. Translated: CASSLVGEQFF.